This passage covers 30 T cell receptor beta chains from one sample sequenced in a study of blood T cell repertoires in COVID-19. TCRdb's table, derived via immunoSEQ multiplex PCR, lists solely in-frame clones and lacks some. This table has about 150,000 clones, roughly 86% appearing once. Sequencing was done on a sample of peripheral blood. These receptors were taken from a human donor with acute or convalescent COVID-19. The donor label of this sample is uncertain.

The V call is TRBV7-8, the J call TRBJ1-5; 7 nucleotides align to TRBD1. J was trimmed by 6 bases and V by 0 bases; bases with no gene match: 8. CDR1 and CDR2 (germline): SGHVS, FQNEAQ. The CDR3 has 16 amino acids. This CDR3 reads CASSLALAGGIQPQHF. CDR3 nucleotides: TGTGCCAGCAGCTTAGCGCTGGCAGGGGGTATTCAGCCCCAGCATTTT.

The gene calls are TRBV6-4 and TRBJ2-3; tentatively, D is TRBD1 (6 bases). Germline V gene sequence: CDR1 MRHNA, CDR2 SNTAGT. The CDR3 has 15 residues. Deletions cut 2 bases from V and 0 bases from J, with 9 bases between. The CDR3 here is CASSDRGTSTDTQYF. CDR3 nucleotides: TGTGCCAGCAGTGACAGGGGGACCAGCACAGATACGCAGTATTTT.

V and J are TRBV24-1 and TRBJ1-4; 8 nucleotides align to TRBD1. The CDR3 consists of 14 residues. Trimming took 7 bases from V and 6 from J; bases not matched to a gene: 6. The V gene's germline CDR1 is KGHDR and CDR2 SFDVKD. The CDR3: CATRDREEDEKLFF. DNA for the CDR3: TGTGCCACCAGGGACAGGGAGGAGGATGAAAAACTGTTTTTT.

CDR3 nucleotide sequence: TGTGCCAGCAGCCCCCGACAGGGTCACGGGGAGCTGTTTTTT. Protein sequence: CASSPRQGHGELFF. V usage is TRBV6-5 and J usage is TRBJ2-2; TRBD1 aligns across 7 bases. Trimming removed 6 bases from V and 7 bases from J; junction bases left unmatched: 8. CDR3 length: 14 residues. In germline, CDR1 is MNHEY, CDR2 SVGAGI.

The gene calls are TRBV4-1 and TRBJ2-1, with TRBD2 identical over 9 bases. This CDR3 has 16 residues. CDR1 MGHRA and CDR2 YSYEKL come from the germline V gene. Germline trimming cut 4 bases from V and 3 bases from J; bases unmatched to any gene: 7. For the CDR3, the DNA is TGCGCCAGCAGCCCGATTGGGCGGGGGGGCTACAATGAGCAGTTCTTC. It codes for CASSPIGRGGYNEQFF.

The chain recombines TRBV6-2 or TRBV6-3 with TRBJ2-1, with 7 bases identical to TRBD2. Germline trimming cut 5 bases from V and 2 bases from J; bases unmatched to any gene: 9. The CDR3 is 16 residues long. Germline values: CDR1 MNHEY, CDR2 SVGEGT. The CDR3 is CASSGQGAGTYNEQFF. CDR3 DNA: TGTGCCAGCAGTGGCCAGGGAGCGGGGACCTACAATGAGCAGTTCTTC.

The CDR3 protein is CASSLGRTGGAKGYTF. CDR3 DNA: TGCGCCAGCAGCTTGGGACGGACAGGGGGCGCGAAGGGCTACACCTTC. The chain joins TRBV5-1 to TRBJ1-2, with 11 bases aligning to TRBD1. J gave up 8 bases and V 0 bases, and 9 bases lay outside the gene matches. CDR1 is SGHRS, CDR2 YFSETQ, per germline. The CDR3 runs 16 residues. Filled out from reference TRBV5-1 and TRBJ1-2, the complete variable domain reads KAGVTQTPRYLIKTRGQQVTLSCSPISGHRSVSWYQQTPGQGLQFLFEYFSETQRNKGNFPGRFSGRQFSNSRSEMNVSTLELGDSALYLCASSLGRTGGAKGYTFGSGTRLTVV.

V and J are TRBV7-2 and TRBJ1-1; the match to TRBD1 covers 12 bases. With 2 bases clipped from V and 4 bases from J, the junction kept 11 bases outside the gene matches. The germline CDR1 and CDR2 sequences are SGHTA and FQGNSA. The CDR3 covers 18 residues. CDR3 region: CASSLTPGQGARGTEAFF. Here the CDR3 DNA reads TGTGCCAGCAGCTTAACACCGGGACAGGGGGCGCGCGGCACTGAAGCTTTCTTT.

CDR3 DNA sequence: TGTGCCAGCGCCCGGACAGGGGGCTGGGATGAGCAGTTCTTC. It specifies CASARTGGWDEQFF. The chain is built from TRBV2 and TRBJ2-1, with 11 nucleotides matching TRBD1. This CDR3 comprises 14 residues. The J segment lost 8 bases and the V segment lost 8 bases, leaving 8 bases of the junction unmatched. The V gene's germline CDR1 is SNHLY and CDR2 FYNNEI.

The V call is TRBV4-2, the J call TRBJ2-5; D may be TRBD2 (6 bases). Germline V gene data show CDR1 as LGHNA and CDR2 as YNFKEQ. The CDR3 totals 15 residues. Trimming shortened V by 3 bases and J by 2 bases, and 13 bases separated the two germline ends. The CDR3 loop is CASSHGTDRQETQYF. For the CDR3, the DNA is TGTGCCAGCAGCCACGGGACTGACCGTCAAGAGACCCAGTACTTC.

V usage is TRBV5-1 and J usage is TRBJ2-1, with unresolved D. The CDR3 runs 13 residues. The germline V and J ends were trimmed by 2 bases and 9 bases, with 12 bases remaining between them. The germline V gene has CDR1 SGHRS and CDR2 YFSETQ. DNA for the CDR3: TGCGCCAGCAGCTTTCAGGTCCAAGGTGAGCAGTTCTTC. Protein: CASSFQVQGEQFF.

This rearrangement joins TRBV7-9 to TRBJ2-7; D gene uncertain. V dropped 1 base and J dropped 6 bases, with 16 bases sitting between them. Per germline, CDR1 SEHNR and CDR2 FQNEAQ (reference sequence). The CDR3 has 15 amino acids. CDR3 region: CASSLDVGRLGEQYF. CDR3 nucleotide sequence: TGTGCCAGCAGCTTAGACGTGGGCCGCCTGGGCGAGCAGTACTTC.

The chain is built from TRBV4-1 and TRBJ2-7; TRBD2 matches 14 bases. Trimming cost V 4 bases and J 0 bases; bases outside gene matches: 8. The CDR3 loop spans 18 amino acids. Germline V gene data show CDR1 as MGHRA and CDR2 as YSYEKL. The CDR3 here is CASSRGLAGGTLSYEQYF. CDR3 bases: TGCGCCAGCAGCCGAGGACTAGCGGGGGGTACCCTCTCCTACGAGCAGTACTTC.

This chain joins TRBV19 and TRBJ1-1, with unresolved D. Trimming left V 6 bases short and J 5 bases short, with 13 bases between. The CDR3 length is 13 residues. Germline V lookup: CDR1 LNHDA, CDR2 SQIVND (reference sequence). This CDR3 reads CASSVGVGTEAFF. The CDR3 DNA reads TGTGCCAGTAGCGTCGGGGTGGGAACTGAAGCTTTCTTT.

The CDR3 coding sequence is TGTGCCAGCAGTGAGACAGGGGTTTCACCCCTCCACTTT. This gives the protein CASSETGVSPLHF. The chain couples TRBV6-1 to TRBJ1-6; TRBD1 matches at 8 bases. Germline V lookup: CDR1 MNHNS, CDR2 SASEGT. J lost 9 bases, V lost 3 bases, and 1 base had no gene match. This CDR3 is 13 amino acids long.

V usage is TRBV18 and J usage is TRBJ2-4, with D tentatively TRBD1 (6 bases). In germline, CDR1 is KGHSH, CDR2 LQKENI. Trimming cost V 5 bases and J 0 bases, with 14 bases left between them. The CDR3 extends over 16 amino acids. The CDR3 DNA follows: TGTGCCAGCTCAAGGTCAGCAGGGGAAGCCAAAAACATTCAGTACTTC. Its translation is CASSRSAGEAKNIQYF.

Note on this clone: One end of the junction varies from germline; a read error may be responsible. This sequence joins TRBV7-7 and TRBJ2-5; 10 bases line up with TRBD1. CDR1 is SSHAT, CDR2 FNYEAQ, per germline (reference sequence). CDR3 length: 16 residues. DNA for the CDR3: TGTGCTAGCAGCCTGGGGACAGGGGTAGGACAAGAGACCCAGTACTTC. This gives the protein CASSLGTGVGQETQYF.

This clone was observed a handful of times. The rearrangement joins TRBV7-9 to TRBJ1-1; D is possibly TRBD1 (6 bases). The CDR3 runs 13 residues. The V gene lost 6 bases and the J gene lost 4 bases, with 12 bases spanning the gap. CDR1 and CDR2 (germline): SEHNR, FQNEAQ (reference sequence). This CDR3 reads CASSSEQGTEAFF. The DNA of the CDR3 is TGTGCCAGCAGTTCAGAACAGGGCACTGAAGCTTTCTTT. Full variable domain (missing parts from reference TRBV7-9 and TRBJ1-1): DTGVSQNPRHKITKRGQNVTFRCDPISEHNRLYWYRQTLGQGPEFLTYFQNEAQLEKSRLLSDRFSAERPKGSFSTLEIQRTEQGDSAMYLCASSSEQGTEAFFGQGTRLTVV.

Note on this clone: The same CDR3 can be traced to other DNA sequences in this sample. This chain joins TRBV5-1 and TRBJ2-6, with a possible D match to TRBD1 (5 bases). The CDR3 spans 15 residues. V was pared by 4 bases and J by 0 bases, with 8 bases between. Germline CDR1 is SGHRS and CDR2 is YFSETQ. As DNA, the CDR3 is TGCGCCAGCAGCCCGCAGGGCTCTGGGGCCAACGTCCTGACTTTC. Residues: CASSPQGSGANVLTF.

Comments on this clone: One end of the junction varies from germline; a read error may be responsible. V is TRBV11-2 and J is TRBJ1-1, with D perhaps TRBD1 (6 bases). The CDR3 consists of 17 residues. The germline gives CDR1 SGHAT, CDR2 FQNNGV. The CDR3 DNA follows: TGTGCCAGCAGCTTAGTAGGGGCAGGGGAAGTGAAAACTGAAGCTTTCTTT. Protein: CASSLVGAGEVKTEAFF.

This sequence joins TRBV6-5 and TRBJ2-7; 9 nucleotides align to TRBD1. This CDR3 has 11 amino acids. Germline values: CDR1 MNHEY, CDR2 SVGAGI. The CDR3 sequence: CEGTGRHEQYF. The CDR3 DNA reads as TGTGAGGGGACAGGGAGGCACGAGCAGTACTTC.

The chain has TRBV7-9 and TRBJ2-1; 9 nucleotides agree with TRBD2. The V segment lost 1 base and the J segment 4 bases; nucleotides outside the gene matches: 2. Germline V gene data show CDR1 as SEHNR and CDR2 as FQNEAQ (reference sequence). The CDR3 totals 15 residues. The CDR3 DNA reads as TGTGCCAGCAGCTTAGAAGCGGGGGGTTACAATGAGCAGTTCTTC. Protein product: CASSLEAGGYNEQFF.

V usage is TRBV7-2 and J usage is TRBJ1-1; D possibly corresponds to TRBD1 (5 bases). The CDR3 totals 15 residues. Germline V lookup: CDR1 SGHTA, CDR2 FQGNSA. Between the trimmed V and J ends, which lost 2 bases and 1 base, there was a span of 11 bases. In DNA, the CDR3 is TGTGCCAGCAGCTTATGGGCAGACAGGAACACTGAAGCTTTCTTT. Its protein product is CASSLWADRNTEAFF.

The chain joins TRBV7-6 to TRBJ1-2; D is unclear. The CDR3 has 14 amino acids. Trimming took off 5 bases at V and 3 bases at J, with 13 bases between the two ends. Germline CDR1 and CDR2: SGHVS and FNYEAQ. DNA for the CDR3: TGTGCCAGCAGCCCGGCTGGGGAGGACTATGGCTACACCTTC. Its protein product is CASSPAGEDYGYTF.

The rearrangement links TRBV4-1 to TRBJ1-4; TRBD1 aligns across 10 bases. V was pared by 4 bases and J by 5 bases, with 7 bases of the junction left unmatched. Germline V gene sequence: CDR1 MGHRA, CDR2 YSYEKL. The CDR3 loop spans 16 amino acids. CDR3 nucleotides: TGCGCCAGCAGCCTCCTCCAGGGACAGGGGAATGAAAAACTGTTTTTT. As protein: CASSLLQGQGNEKLFF.

The gene calls are TRBV20-1 and TRBJ1-4; TRBD1 is a possible D gene (5 bases). Per the germline V gene, CDR1 is DFQATT and CDR2 is SNEGSKA (reference sequence). The CDR3 is 15 residues long. V was trimmed by 3 bases and J by 0 bases, leaving 11 bases between them. CDR3 coding DNA: TGCAGTGCTAGTAGGCAGGGTGCAACTAATGAAAAACTGTTTTTT. Amino acids: CSASRQGATNEKLFF.

The gene calls are TRBV5-1 and TRBJ2-1; TRBD1 matches at 7 bases. J was trimmed by 3 bases and V by 3 bases; bases with no gene match: 6. Germline CDR1 SGHRS, CDR2 YFSETQ. The CDR3 totals 15 residues. The DNA of the CDR3 is TGCGCCAGCAGCTCAGGGACAGTGGGCTACAATGAGCAGTTCTTC. Translated: CASSSGTVGYNEQFF.

V usage is TRBV4-3 and J usage is TRBJ2-6; D unclear. The CDR3 sequence is 20 residues long. The germline V and J ends were trimmed by 5 bases and 1 base, with 24 bases remaining between them. In germline, CDR1 is LGHNA, CDR2 YSLEER. The CDR3 DNA follows: TGCGCCAGCAGCGCAAACCCCGAGAAAATTGTCGGGTCTGGGGCCAACGTCCTGACTTTC. Residues: CASSANPEKIVGSGANVLTF.

The rearrangement links TRBV6-2 or TRBV6-3 to TRBJ2-7; D is possibly TRBD2 (5 bases). This CDR3 comprises 15 residues. CDR1 is MNHEY, CDR2 SVGEGT, per germline. With 0 bases removed from V and 6 bases from J, the gap between germline ends came to 15 bases. CDR3 amino acids: CASSYSKPNAGEQYF. The CDR3 nucleotides are TGTGCCAGCAGTTACTCCAAACCCAACGCGGGCGAGCAGTACTTC.

The rearrangement uses TRBV6-1 and TRBJ1-5; D call uncertain. The V and J ends lost 3 bases and 6 bases respectively, with 21 bases between them. The CDR3 totals 17 residues. Germline CDR1 MNHNS, CDR2 SASEGT. As DNA, the CDR3 is TGTGCCAGCAGTGAGGCCGGGGTTCCTGGCCTTACTCAGCCCCAGCATTTT. Translating gives CASSEAGVPGLTQPQHF.